The rows below give T cell receptor beta chains drawn from one sample of a study of cytomegalovirus exposure and HLA in healthy donors. Profiling relied on immunoSEQ multiplex PCR, and the TCRdb table lists in-frame clones only, not all of them. The sample shows roughly 180,000 clones, 82% of them seen only once. Source material: PBMCs. These receptors were taken from a man between 35 and 55 years old in good health and CMV-seronegative. CDR3s include the opening cysteine and the closing phenylalanine or tryptophan. D genes are given only for firm matches. Only part of the rows carry a size: once, few, many, or a class if the clone is expanded.

-	TRBV2	-	TRBJ1-2	TGTGCCAGCGGGGGGAGGGGGACTGTTGGCCTATCCTATGGCTACACCTTC	CASGGRGTVGLSYGYTF
-	TRBV28	-	TRBJ1-1	TGTGCCAGCAGCTCGACAGTTGAAGCTTTCTTT	CASSSTVEAFF
-	TRBV5-6	-	TRBJ2-3	TGTGCCAGCAGCTTTCGAGATACGCAGTATTTT	CASSFRDTQYF
-	TRBV6-6	once	TRBJ2-3	TGTGCCAGCAGTTACTCCGACCTAGGGGAAGATACGCAGTATTTT	CASSYSDLGEDTQYF
TRBD1	TRBV6-5	-	TRBJ2-7	TGTGCCAGCAGTTCGGCGAAGACAGGGGCCTACGAGCAGTACTTC	CASSSAKTGAYEQYF
-	TRBV6-4	-	TRBJ1-2	TGTGCCAGCAGTGATCCCTACCGGTCTCCCGCTAACTATGGCTACACCTTC	CASSDPYRSPANYGYTF
-	TRBV29-1	-	TRBJ2-6	TGCAGCGCCAGGCCCGGGGGCTCTGGGGCCAACGTCCTGACTTTC	CSARPGGSGANVLTF
-	TRBV2	-	TRBJ1-1	TGTGCCAGCAGACGATCGGGGAGGGGGATCATGAACACTGAAGCTTTCTTT	CASRRSGRGIMNTEAFF
TRBD2	TRBV4-3	-	TRBJ2-5	TGCGCCAGCAGCCAAGAAGGGACAGCGGGGGGTTTTCTGGAGACCCAGTACTTC	CASSQEGTAGGFLETQYF
TRBD1	TRBV6-6	few	TRBJ2-1	TGTGCCAGCAGCAAAGGACCCGAGGGGGCTTACAATGAGCAGTTCTTC	CASSKGPEGAYNEQFF
TRBD1	TRBV6-1	-	TRBJ1-5	TGTGCCGGATCCAGGGGGCTGGGCAATCAGCCCCAGCATTTT	CAGSRGLGNQPQHF
-	TRBV9	once	TRBJ2-3	TGTGCCAGTAATAGGGGCGTAGGCACAGATACGCAGTATTTT	CASNRGVGTDTQYF
-	TRBV28	-	TRBJ1-5	TGTGCCAGCAGTCGTGGAGGGACCGGTCAGCCCCAGCATTTT	CASSRGGTGQPQHF
-	TRBV11-1	-	TRBJ1-2	TGTGCCAGCAGCCCACATTCTTATGGCTACACCTTC	CASSPHSYGYTF
TRBD2	TRBV6-5	-	TRBJ2-5	TGTGCCAGCAGTGGGCGGGAGGGGGAGACCCAGTACTTC	CASSGREGETQYF
TRBD2	TRBV6-1	-	TRBJ2-5	TGTGCCAGCAGTGAAGAGTGGGGAGGGGCGACCCAGTACTTC	CASSEEWGGATQYF
TRBD2	TRBV10-3	-	TRBJ2-5	TGTGCCTCTAGCGGGGGGGACCAAGAGACCCAGTACTTC	CASSGGDQETQYF
-	TRBV6-7	-	TRBJ1-5	TGTGCCAGCAGTTACGGGAGAGGGGGTCAGCCCCAGCATTTT	CASSYGRGGQPQHF
-	TRBV9	-	TRBJ1-1	TGTGCCAGCAGCGTAGATGCTCTCGGGAACACTGAAGCTTTCTTT	CASSVDALGNTEAFF
-	TRBV19	-	TRBJ1-5	TGTGCCAGCCGGGACAACCTGAGCAATCAGCCCCAGCATTTT	CASRDNLSNQPQHF
-	TRBV4-1	-	TRBJ1-4	TGCGCCAGCAGCCAAACGCATGGCGTAGGGACAAATGAAAAACTGTTTTTT	CASSQTHGVGTNEKLFF
TRBD2	TRBV4-2	once	TRBJ2-7	TGTGCCAGCAGCCAAGTTTCTAGCGGGAGCTCCCACTACGAGCAGTACTTC	CASSQVSSGSSHYEQYF
TRBD1	TRBV6-5	once	TRBJ2-7	TGTGCCAGCAGAAAAGCCGGGACAGGATCCTACGAGCAGTACTTC	CASRKAGTGSYEQYF
TRBD1	TRBV11-3	-	TRBJ1-1	TGTGCCAGCAGCTTAGAAGGGGGCGCGACGAACACTGAAGCTTTCTTT	CASSLEGGATNTEAFF
TRBD1	TRBV19	-	TRBJ1-1	TGTGCCAGTAGTAGTCCGACAGGGGTGAACACTGAAGCTTTCTTT	CASSSPTGVNTEAFF
TRBD2	TRBV4-3	-	TRBJ2-7	TGCGCCAGCAGCCAAGGCGCGGGAGGGCCCTACGAGCAGTACTTC	CASSQGAGGPYEQYF
TRBD2	TRBV29-1	-	TRBJ2-7	TGCAGCGTTGCGACGGGACTAGCGGGATCGTACGAGCAGTACTTC	CSVATGLAGSYEQYF
-	TRBV28	-	TRBJ1-2	TGTGCCAGCAGGCCCCTCCTAGCTAACTATGGCTACACCTTC	CASRPLLANYGYTF
TRBD1	TRBV5-4	-	TRBJ1-4	TGTGCCAGCAGCTTGGCCGGGACAGGGGGTGAAAAACTGTTTTTT	CASSLAGTGGEKLFF